Below are 4 T cell receptor beta chains sequenced from a single sample in a study of post-analysis software for immune sequencing data. No antigen has been identified for these receptors. Incorporated into the TCR beta cDNA libraries were unique molecular identifiers, which served to reduce PCR and sequencing biases. Each CDR3 protein gets one entry after TCRdb re-called the PCR reads with MiXCR. The sample holds roughly 650,000 distinct CDR3 sequences, approximately 60% seen once. Study outcomes and limitations: Roughly 5 TRBV segments (TRBV5-6, TRBV5-1 and TRBV20-1 among them) occurred more frequently in patients than in controls.

Sequencing was done on a sample of blood. These receptors all stem from a girl aged 2-10 years with multiple sclerosis.

This rearrangement joins TRBV7-9 to TRBJ2-5; 11 bases line up with TRBD2. With 3 bases clipped from V and 4 bases from J, the junction kept 10 bases outside the gene matches. The CDR3 is 17 amino acids. The germline CDR1 and CDR2 sequences are SEHNR and FQNEAQ (reference sequence). Here the CDR3 DNA reads TGTGCCAGCAGCTTCCGCCCGACTAGCGGGATAACAGAGACCCAGTACTTC. This sequence encodes CASSFRPTSGITETQYF.

The chain joins TRBV10-2 to TRBJ1-1; D is perhaps TRBD1 (5 bases). Germline V lookup: CDR1 WSHSY, CDR2 SAAADI. This CDR3 has 13 amino acids. The germline V and J ends were trimmed by 8 bases and 4 bases, with 14 bases remaining between them. CDR3 loop: CASSSMGTTEAFF. CDR3 in DNA: TGCGCCAGCTCCTCCATGGGGACCACTGAAGCTTTCTTT.

This chain links TRBV7-2 with TRBJ2-1, with 9 bases matching TRBD2. Trimming cost V 1 base and J 14 bases; bases outside gene matches: 3. This CDR3 spans 12 amino acids. From germline, CDR1 is SGHTA and CDR2 FQGNSA. DNA of the CDR3: TGTGCCAGCAGCTTAGACGGACTAGCGAAGTTCTTC. This gives the protein CASSLDGLAKFF.

The chain is built from TRBV6-4 and TRBJ2-1; D is perhaps TRBD2 (6 bases). Trimming stripped 6 bases from V and 7 bases from J, with 10 bases between. The CDR3 spans 12 residues. Germline V gives CDR1 MRHNA, CDR2 SNTAGT. In DNA, the CDR3 is TGTGCCAGCAGAGACGGGGGAAATGAGCAGTTCTTC. It codes for CASRDGGNEQFF.